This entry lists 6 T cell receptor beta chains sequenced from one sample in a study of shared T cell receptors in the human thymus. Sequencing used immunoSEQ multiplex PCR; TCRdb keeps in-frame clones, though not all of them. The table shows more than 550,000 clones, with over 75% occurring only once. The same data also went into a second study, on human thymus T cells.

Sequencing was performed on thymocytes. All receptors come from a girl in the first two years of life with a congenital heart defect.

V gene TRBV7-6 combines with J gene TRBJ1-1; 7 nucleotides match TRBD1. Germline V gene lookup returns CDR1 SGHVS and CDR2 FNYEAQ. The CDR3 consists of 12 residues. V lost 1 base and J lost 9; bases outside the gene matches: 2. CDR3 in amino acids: CASSLGGGKAFF. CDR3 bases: TGTGCCAGCAGCTTAGGAGGGGGCAAAGCTTTCTTT.

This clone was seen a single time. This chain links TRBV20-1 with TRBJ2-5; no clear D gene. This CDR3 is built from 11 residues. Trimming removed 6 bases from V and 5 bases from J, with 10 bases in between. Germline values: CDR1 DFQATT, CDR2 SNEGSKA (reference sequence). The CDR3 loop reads CSARRLETQYF. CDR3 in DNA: TGCAGTGCAAGACGGTTGGAGACCCAGTACTTC.

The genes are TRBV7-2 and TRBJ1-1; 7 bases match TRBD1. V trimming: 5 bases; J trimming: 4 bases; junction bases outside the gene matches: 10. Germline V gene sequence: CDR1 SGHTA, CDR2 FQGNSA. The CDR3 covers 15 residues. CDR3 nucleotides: TGTGCCAGCAGCCGACTGAGGGGGCTGGGCACTGAAGCTTTCTTT. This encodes CASSRLRGLGTEAFF.

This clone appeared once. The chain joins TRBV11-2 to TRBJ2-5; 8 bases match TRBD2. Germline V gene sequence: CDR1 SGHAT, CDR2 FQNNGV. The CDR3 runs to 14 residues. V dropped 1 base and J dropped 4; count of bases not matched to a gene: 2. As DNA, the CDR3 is TGTGCCAGCAGCTTAGGCGGGGGGCTAGAGACCCAGTACTTC. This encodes CASSLGGGLETQYF. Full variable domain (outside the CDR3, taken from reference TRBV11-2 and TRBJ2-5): EAGVAQSPRYKIIEKRQSVAFWCNPISGHATLYWYQQILGQGPKLLIQFQNNGVVDDSQLPKDRFSAERLKGVDSTLKIQPAKLEDSAVYLCASSLGGGLETQYFGPGTRLLVL.

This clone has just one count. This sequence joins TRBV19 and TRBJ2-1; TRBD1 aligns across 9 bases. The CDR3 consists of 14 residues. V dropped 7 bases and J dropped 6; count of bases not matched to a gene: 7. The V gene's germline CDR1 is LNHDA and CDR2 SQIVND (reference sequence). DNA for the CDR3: TGTGCCAGTAAGAACAGGGGGCCACCCAATGAGCAGTTCTTC. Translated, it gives CASKNRGPPNEQFF.

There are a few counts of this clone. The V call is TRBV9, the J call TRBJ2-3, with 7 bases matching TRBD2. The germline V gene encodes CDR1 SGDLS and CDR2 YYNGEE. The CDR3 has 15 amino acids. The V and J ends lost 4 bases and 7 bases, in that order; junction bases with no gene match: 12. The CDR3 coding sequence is TGTGCCAGCAGCCCCCGGGGGGTCCCTATGTATACGCAGTATTTT. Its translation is CASSPRGVPMYTQYF.